This T cell receptor beta chain was obtained from a study of beta chain features in type 1 diabetes. Worth noting for this clone: Its target is not known.

CDR3 length: 17 residues. The J segment lost 8 bases and the V segment lost 0 bases, leaving 11 bases of the junction unmatched. The V gene's germline CDR1 is LNHNV and CDR2 YYDKDF (reference sequence). Whole-study results and caveats: Insertion counts at VDJ junctions were lower in type 1 diabetes patients, who also showed more deletions there.

Of the isolated RNA, all was reverse transcribed, and so the sequenced material was expressed TCRB transcripts. Some clones are missing from TCRdb's copy, which holds only in-frame ones; the method was immunoSEQ multiplex PCR. The sample consists of 35,000 to 50,000 clones, about half of them appearing once. This chain links TRBV15 with TRBJ2-1, with TRBD2 matching over 9 bases. Sequencing was done on a sample of stem cell memory CD4+ T cells from blood. This clonotype was obtained from a woman aged 25 to 45 in good health. Written as DNA, the CDR3 is TGTGCCACCAGCAGAGATCGAACGGGCGGGAGGGCCTATGAGCAGTTCTTC. Protein: CATSRDRTGGRAYEQFF.